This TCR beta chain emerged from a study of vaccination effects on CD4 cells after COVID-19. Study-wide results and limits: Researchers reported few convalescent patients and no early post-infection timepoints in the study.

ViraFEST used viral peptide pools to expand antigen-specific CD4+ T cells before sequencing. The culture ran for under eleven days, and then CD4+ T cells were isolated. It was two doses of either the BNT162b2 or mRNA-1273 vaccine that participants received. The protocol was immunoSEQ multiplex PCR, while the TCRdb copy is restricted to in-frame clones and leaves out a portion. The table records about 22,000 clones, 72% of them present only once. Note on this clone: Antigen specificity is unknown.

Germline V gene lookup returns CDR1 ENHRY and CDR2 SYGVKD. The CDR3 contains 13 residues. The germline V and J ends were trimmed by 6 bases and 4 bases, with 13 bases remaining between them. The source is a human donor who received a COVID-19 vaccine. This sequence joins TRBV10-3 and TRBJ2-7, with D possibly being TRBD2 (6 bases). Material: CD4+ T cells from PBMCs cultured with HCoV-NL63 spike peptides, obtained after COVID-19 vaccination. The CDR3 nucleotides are TGTGCCATCAGGATATCCGGGGGTTACGAGCAGTACTTC. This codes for CAIRISGGYEQYF.